Detailed here is one T cell receptor beta chain. Germline V gene lookup returns CDR1 SGHRS and CDR2 YFSETQ. Losses at the gene ends were 2 bases for V and 6 bases for J; bases not matched to a gene: 7. The CDR3 is 16 residues long. This sample is drawn from a study of blood T cell repertoires in COVID-19. As for the study in general: The United States, Italy and Spain provided the acute and convalescent COVID-19 samples. The analysed material was cDNA or gDNA that came from T cells, B-cell-depleted T cells, or PBMCs.

In the authors' methods: For nucleated cells, counts were estimated from reference gene primer amplification. The data were produced by immunoSEQ multiplex PCR, yet TCRdb's version contains in-frame clones alone and is incomplete. V and J calls and clone size are given by that table; D and trimming were obtained from the DNA. This table holds around 100,000 clones, approximately 78% found once. Sequencing input: peripheral blood. The chain joins TRBV5-1 to TRBJ2-3; 12 positions agree with TRBD2. The TCR comes from an older man with acute or convalescent COVID-19. CDR3 in amino acids: CASSLGLAGPGDTQYF. DNA of the CDR3: TGCGCCAGCAGCTTAGGACTAGCGGGGCCCGGGGATACGCAGTATTTT.